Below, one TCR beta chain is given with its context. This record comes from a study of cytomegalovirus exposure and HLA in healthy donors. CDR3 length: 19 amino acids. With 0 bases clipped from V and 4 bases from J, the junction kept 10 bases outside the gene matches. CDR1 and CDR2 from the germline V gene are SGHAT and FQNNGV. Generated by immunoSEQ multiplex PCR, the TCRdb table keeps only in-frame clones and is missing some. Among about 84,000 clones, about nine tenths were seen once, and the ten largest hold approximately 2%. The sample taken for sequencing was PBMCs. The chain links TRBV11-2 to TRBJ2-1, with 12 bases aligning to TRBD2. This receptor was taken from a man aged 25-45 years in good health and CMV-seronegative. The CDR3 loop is CASSLDLAGGPRDYNEQFF. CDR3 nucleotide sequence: TGTGCCAGCAGCTTAGACCTAGCGGGAGGGCCTAGGGATTACAATGAGCAGTTCTTC.